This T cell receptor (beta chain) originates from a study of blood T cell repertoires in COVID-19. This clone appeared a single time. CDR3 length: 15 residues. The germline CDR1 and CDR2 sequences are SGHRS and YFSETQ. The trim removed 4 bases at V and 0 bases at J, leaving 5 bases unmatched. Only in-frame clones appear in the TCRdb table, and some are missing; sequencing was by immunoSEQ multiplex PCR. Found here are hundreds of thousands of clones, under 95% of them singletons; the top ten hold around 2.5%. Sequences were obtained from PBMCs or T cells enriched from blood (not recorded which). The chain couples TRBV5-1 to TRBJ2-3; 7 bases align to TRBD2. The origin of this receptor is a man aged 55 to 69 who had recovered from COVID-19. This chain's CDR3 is CASSTAGRSTDTQYF. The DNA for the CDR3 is TGCGCCAGCAGCACAGCGGGACGTAGCACAGATACGCAGTATTTT. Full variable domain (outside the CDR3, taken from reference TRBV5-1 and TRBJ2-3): KAGVTQTPRYLIKTRGQQVTLSCSPISGHRSVSWYQQTPGQGLQFLFEYFSETQRNKGNFPGRFSGRQFSNSRSEMNVSTLELGDSALYLCASSTAGRSTDTQYFGPGTRLTVL.